These 28 T cell receptor beta chains were sequenced from one sample in a study of radiation and T cells in renal cell carcinoma. Measured with immunoSEQ multiplex PCR; TCRdb has only the in-frame clones, and not every one. The data show approximately 25,000 clones, approximately 54% seen once. The treatment was: treatment-naive control, cytoreductive nephrectomy. The sequences come from tumor tissue, collected from a patient whose treatment was nephrectomy without radiotherapy. These receptors originate from a human donor with renal cell carcinoma.

CDR3 residues: CAWRQRGGQGEKGYNEQFF. The CDR3 nucleotides are TGTGCCTGGAGGCAGAGGGGTGGTCAGGGTGAGAAAGGATACAATGAGCAGTTCTTC. V gene TRBV30 combines with J gene TRBJ2-1; D is possibly TRBD1 or TRBD2 (5 bases each). V lost 3 bases, J lost 4 bases, and 28 bases lay in between. Germline values: CDR1 GTSNPN, CDR2 SVGIG (reference sequence). This CDR3 is 19 amino acids long. Full variable domain (remainder filled in from reference TRBV30 and TRBJ2-1): SQTIHQWPATLVQPVGSPLSLECTVEGTSNPNLYWYRQAAGRGLQLLFYSVGIGQISSEVPQNLSASRPQDRQFILSSKKLLLSDSGFYLCAWRQRGGQGEKGYNEQFFGPGTRLTVL.

The V and J genes are TRBV5-4 and TRBJ2-3, with unresolved D. Trimming cost V 0 bases and J 3 bases, with 8 bases left between them. Germline CDR1 and CDR2: SGHNT and YYREEE (reference sequence). The CDR3 length is 14 residues. The DNA for the CDR3 is TGTGCCAGCAGCTTGGATCCGGTTACAGATACGCAGTATTTT. Protein: CASSLDPVTDTQYF.

The V and J genes are TRBV6-5 and TRBJ2-7; TRBD1 matches 7 bases. V trimming: 6 bases; J trimming: 0 bases; junction bases outside the gene matches: 5. Looked up from germline, CDR1 is MNHEY and CDR2 is SVGAGI. This CDR3 region has 14 residues. The CDR3 region has the DNA TGTGCCAGCAGGGGGACAGCACACTCCTACGAGCAGTACTTC. Amino acid sequence: CASRGTAHSYEQYF.

This clone has more than one count but fewer than ten. The chain employs TRBV30 and TRBJ1-3; D perhaps matches TRBD1 (5 bases). CDR3 length: 15 residues. Germline CDR1 is GTSNPN and CDR2 is SVGIG (reference sequence). V was trimmed by 1 base and J by 8 bases, leaving 18 bases between them. CDR3 sequence (DNA): TGTGCCTGGAGTGAAAGGGGCCCCCCGGTGTACACCATATATTTT. This sequence encodes CAWSERGPPVYTIYF.

This chain connects TRBV2 to TRBJ2-2; 7 bases match TRBD1. The V gene end was trimmed by 6 bases and the J gene end by 6 bases; junction bases not matched to a gene: 1. This CDR3 contains 12 residues. Germline lookup yields CDR1 SNHLY and CDR2 FYNNEI. CDR3: CASRTGAGELFF. The CDR3 DNA follows: TGTGCCAGCAGAACAGGGGCCGGGGAGCTGTTTTTT.

The V gene is TRBV5-1, the J gene TRBJ1-4; D not resolved. The CDR3 runs to 12 residues. Deletions cut 0 bases from V and 8 bases from J, with 5 bases between. CDR1 and CDR2 (germline): SGHRS, YFSETQ. In nucleotides, the CDR3 is TGCGCCAGCAGCTTGGCGGGGGAAAAACTGTTTTTT. Translation gives CASSLAGEKLFF.

V is TRBV10-1 and J is TRBJ2-1; D remains unclear. Between the trimmed V and J ends, which lost 3 bases and 9 bases, there was a span of 6 bases. CDR1 is WNHNN, CDR2 SYGVQD, per germline (reference sequence). The CDR3 sequence is 11 residues long. The chain's CDR3 is CASSDRSEQFF. The CDR3 DNA reads as TGCGCCAGCAGTGATCGAAGTGAGCAGTTCTTC.

The chain combines TRBV5-1 with TRBJ2-7; TRBD1 or TRBD2 may be the D gene (7 bases each). CDR1 is SGHRS and CDR2 is YFSETQ in the germline V gene. The CDR3 contains 15 residues. Trimming took off 7 bases at V and 4 bases at J, with 21 bases between the two ends. The CDR3 region is CASGRGGSGDYEQYF. The CDR3 nucleotides are TGCGCCAGCGGCAGGGGGGGATCCGGCGATTACGAGCAGTACTTC. Full variable domain (remainder filled in from reference TRBV5-1 and TRBJ2-7): KAGVTQTPRYLIKTRGQQVTLSCSPISGHRSVSWYQQTPGQGLQFLFEYFSETQRNKGNFPGRFSGRQFSNSRSEMNVSTLELGDSALYLCASGRGGSGDYEQYFGPGTRLTVT.

Only one count was recorded for this clone. The rearrangement joins TRBV29-1 to TRBJ1-1, with D unclear. The V gene's germline CDR1 is SQVTM and CDR2 ANQGSEA. The V gene lost 2 bases and the J gene lost 0 bases, with 7 bases spanning the gap. The CDR3 loop spans 13 amino acids. The CDR3 DNA follows: TGCAGCGTTGAACGGGAAGTGAACACTGAAGCTTTCTTT. Translation gives CSVEREVNTEAFF.

This chain joins TRBV29-1 and TRBJ1-2, with 11 bases that match TRBD1. Per the germline V gene, CDR1 is SQVTM and CDR2 is ANQGSEA. The CDR3 has 15 amino acids. V gave up 1 base and J gave up 6 bases; unmatched junction bases: 7. The CDR3 coding sequence is TGCAGCGTTGAAGGGTGGACAGGGGGCTCCCATGGCTACACCTTC. It encodes CSVEGWTGGSHGYTF.

The chain couples TRBV4-2 to TRBJ2-3; D possibly corresponds to TRBD1 (5 bases). The V gene lost 5 bases and the J gene lost 0 bases, with 6 bases spanning the gap. There are 13 residues in the CDR3. Germline V lookup: CDR1 LGHNA, CDR2 YNFKEQ. The CDR3 loop reads CASSGASTDTQYF. CDR3 nucleotide sequence: TGTGCCAGCAGCGGGGCGAGCACAGATACGCAGTATTTT.

This clone is medium-sized within its sample. CDR3 DNA: TGTGCCAGCAGCTTACGGTACACTGAAGCTTTCTTT. As protein: CASSLRYTEAFF. V gene TRBV7-2 combines with J gene TRBJ1-1; D is undetermined. This CDR3 contains 12 residues. Per the germline V gene, CDR1 is SGHTA and CDR2 is FQGNSA. The germline V and J ends were trimmed by 2 bases and 3 bases, with 4 bases remaining between them.

This clone was observed many times. The chain has TRBV7-2 and TRBJ2-3; TRBD2 aligns across 9 bases. The CDR3 sequence is 14 residues long. Germline lookup yields CDR1 SGHTA and CDR2 FQGNSA. V trimming: 3 bases; J trimming: 5 bases; junction bases outside the gene matches: 3. The DNA for the CDR3 is TGTGCCAGCAGCTTCGGAGCGGGGGGAGATACGCAGTATTTT. Translating gives CASSFGAGGDTQYF.

The chain recombines TRBV6-6 with TRBJ2-7, with TRBD1 identical over 7 bases. This CDR3 is built from 14 residues. Germline V gene data show CDR1 as MNHNY and CDR2 as SVGAGI (reference sequence). V shed 7 bases, J shed 1 base, and the junction held 7 bases outside the gene matches. The CDR3 spells CASIARTGSYEQYF. The CDR3, as DNA: TGTGCCAGCATCGCCCGGACAGGTTCCTACGAGCAGTACTTC.

The V and J genes are TRBV9 and TRBJ2-5; TRBD2 is a possible D gene (6 bases). Trimming pared 4 bases from V and 1 base from J, leaving 8 bases between. From germline, CDR1 is SGDLS and CDR2 YYNGEE. This CDR3 comprises 13 residues. As DNA, the CDR3 is TGTGCCAGCAGCCCGGGACTCCAAGAGACCCAGTACTTC. The encoded protein is CASSPGLQETQYF.

The chain employs TRBV7-7 and TRBJ2-7, with D perhaps given as TRBD1 or TRBD2 (5 bases each). The CDR3 is made up of 15 amino acids. The germline gives CDR1 SSHAT, CDR2 FNYEAQ (reference sequence). V dropped 0 bases and J dropped 5 bases, with 14 bases sitting between them. CDR3 DNA sequence: TGTGCCAGCAGCTTAGCGCTGGCAGGGAGCCACGAGCAGTACTTC. It encodes CASSLALAGSHEQYF.

The CDR3 region is CASSDLSRVQYF. CDR3 bases: TGTGCCAGCAGCGACCTGTCCAGGGTTCAGTACTTC. The gene calls are TRBV6-1 and TRBJ2-4; possible D gene TRBD1, 5 bases. Deletions cut 6 bases from V and 11 bases from J, with 14 bases between. The length of the CDR3 is 12 residues. CDR1 and CDR2 from the germline V gene are MNHNS and SASEGT.

The chain recombines TRBV6-5 with TRBJ1-1; possibly TRBD1 for D (5 bases). The CDR3 length is 11 residues. Trimming pared 2 bases from V and 9 bases from J, leaving 7 bases between. CDR1 is MNHEY, CDR2 SVGAGI, per germline. The DNA for the CDR3 is TGTGCCAGCAGTTACGGGGGTAAAGCTTTCTTT. Translating gives CASSYGGKAFF.

The V and J genes are TRBV7-9 and TRBJ2-7; D possibly matches TRBD1 or TRBD2 (5 bases each). Germline assignment: CDR1 SEHNR and CDR2 FQNEAQ (reference sequence). Trimming cost V 0 bases and J 0 bases, with 9 bases left between them. The CDR3 is 15 residues long. CDR3 bases: TGTGCCAGCAGCTTAGCGTGGGGGAGCTCCTACGAGCAGTACTTC. This gives the protein CASSLAWGSSYEQYF.

The chain links TRBV9 to TRBJ2-1, with 9 bases fitting TRBD2. Trimming at V came to 3 bases and at J to 4 bases, leaving 5 bases not matched to a gene. Germline V gene data show CDR1 as SGDLS and CDR2 as YYNGEE. There are 15 residues in the CDR3. For the CDR3, the DNA is TGTGCCAGCAGCGGCGGGGGGGCAAATTACAATGAGCAGTTCTTC. It encodes CASSGGGANYNEQFF.

The chain combines TRBV29-1 with TRBJ1-1; D ambiguous. Between the trimmed V and J ends, which lost 5 bases and 4 bases, there was a span of 14 bases. The germline V gene has CDR1 SQVTM and CDR2 ANQGSEA. The CDR3 spans 13 residues. The CDR3 region has the DNA TGCAGCGTTCTTCAGGTATCGGCCACTGAAGCTTTCTTT. As protein: CSVLQVSATEAFF.

This clone was counted only a few times. Here the CDR3 reads CAWNLDREAFF. In nucleotides, the CDR3 is TGTGCCTGGAATTTGGACAGAGAAGCTTTCTTT. The chain has TRBV30 and TRBJ1-1; TRBD1 might be the D (6 bases). Trimming took off 4 bases at V and 8 bases at J, with 11 bases between the two ends. Looked up from germline, CDR1 is GTSNPN and CDR2 is SVGIG (reference sequence). CDR3 size: 11 residues.

This clone ranks as medium-sized (0.01 to 0.1%). The chain links TRBV19 to TRBJ1-2; the D is unclear. Germline V gene sequence: CDR1 LNHDA, CDR2 SQIVND (reference sequence). CDR3 length: 13 amino acids. Trimming left V 7 bases short and J 0 bases short, with 9 bases between. CDR3 DNA: TGTGCCAGTAAGGATCGGTCTAACTATGGCTACACCTTC. Its translation is CASKDRSNYGYTF.

The chain combines TRBV7-2 with TRBJ1-2, with 7 bases aligning to TRBD1. The V gene end was trimmed by 5 bases and the J gene end by 7 bases; junction bases not matched to a gene: 4. The CDR3 contains 12 residues. Germline CDR1 and CDR2: SGHTA and FQGNSA. Here the CDR3 reads CASSKQGSGYTF. CDR3 bases: TGTGCCAGCAGCAAACAGGGGTCTGGCTACACCTTC.

V and J are TRBV7-3 and TRBJ1-1, with 7 bases fitting TRBD1. CDR1 and CDR2 from the germline V gene are SGHTA and FQGTGA. V lost 1 base and J lost 4; bases outside the gene matches: 3. CDR3 length: 14 amino acids. The CDR3 DNA follows: TGTGCCAGCAGCTTAAACAGGGGAGGCACTGAAGCTTTCTTT. Encoded protein: CASSLNRGGTEAFF. Variable domain in full (rest from reference TRBV7-3 and TRBJ1-1): GAGVSQTPSNKVTEKGKYVELRCDPISGHTALYWYRQSLGQGPEFLIYFQGTGAADDSGLPNDRFFAVRPEGSVSTLKIQRTERGDSAVYLCASSLNRGGTEAFFGQGTRLTVV.

This clone was counted between two and nine times. This chain connects TRBV11-2 to TRBJ1-1, with D possibly TRBD1 on 6 matching bases. Germline CDR1 reads SGHAT; CDR2 reads FQNNGV. The CDR3 extends over 14 amino acids. Trimming removed 6 bases at V and 0 bases at J, with 11 bases between. CDR3 amino acids: CASSSTGLNTEAFF. DNA for the CDR3: TGTGCCAGCAGTTCTACAGGGTTGAACACTGAAGCTTTCTTT.

The chain uses TRBV7-8 and TRBJ2-5; D not certain. The CDR3 runs to 14 residues. V lost 3 bases and J lost 1, with 9 bases in between. Germline V lookup: CDR1 SGHVS, CDR2 FQNEAQ. The CDR3 nucleotides read TGTGCCAGCAGCTTTCTCGCAGGCCAAGAGACCCAGTACTTC. Residues: CASSFLAGQETQYF.

V is TRBV11-3 and J is TRBJ2-3; D is unresolved. CDR3 length: 12 residues. Germline V gene data show CDR1 as SGHNT and CDR2 as YENEEA. Trimming cost V 1 base and J 5 bases, with 4 bases left between them. The CDR3 coding sequence is TGTGCCAGCAGCTTAGGGGGAGATACGCAGTATTTT. It codes for CASSLGGDTQYF.